This T cell receptor beta chain was sequenced in a study of cytomegalovirus exposure and HLA in healthy donors. Across the whole study: The Caucasian-associated ancestry cluster held around four fifths of roughly 400 genotyped donors. The study's findings and limits: In vitro testing confirmed a few CMV-associated chains as specific for CMV antigens. Presence/absence analyses treated sequencing depth as roughly uniform across donors.

The PCR made use of 60 Vbeta and 13 Jbeta primers. Assay: immunoSEQ multiplex PCR; the TCRdb copy retains only in-frame clones and omits some. The top ten hold around a tenth of the sample, which has approximately 150,000 clones, approximately 84% seen once. Concerning this clone: What it recognizes is unknown.

Trimming removed 8 bases from V and 5 bases from J, with 15 bases in between. CDR1 is LNHDA and CDR2 is SQIVND in the germline V gene (reference sequence). The CDR3 contains 13 residues. Sequences were obtained from PBMCs. This receptor was obtained from a woman in her sixties in good health and CMV-seropositive. J is TRBJ1-1 and V is TRBV19; D may be TRBD1 (6 bases). The CDR3 spells CASGPGGLTEAFF. The DNA for the CDR3 is TGTGCCAGTGGGCCCGGGGGGCTGACTGAAGCTTTCTTT.